Sequencing of this T cell receptor beta chain was carried out in a study of shared clonotypes between healthy human individuals. Generated by immunoSEQ multiplex PCR, the TCRdb table keeps only in-frame clones and is missing some. The table lists around 440,000 clones, over 60% of them singletons. Per the germline V gene, CDR1 is GTSNPN and CDR2 is SVGIG (reference sequence). The CDR3 consists of 10 residues. The V call is TRBV30, the J call TRBJ2-1; D not resolved. This TCR was sampled from a woman in her forties in good health. Some clones in this sample may be carry-over from other donors' samples. Sample: PBMCs. The DNA of the CDR3 is TGTGCACACGTAAACAATGAGCAGTTCTTC. This encodes CAHVNNEQFF. Looking up the rest from reference TRBV30 and TRBJ2-1 gives the full variable domain: SQTIHQWPATLVQPVGSPLSLECTVEGTSNPNLYWYRQAAGRGLQLLFYSVGIGQISSEVPQNLSASRPQDRQFILSSKKLLLSDSGFYLCAHVNNEQFFGPGTRLTVL.